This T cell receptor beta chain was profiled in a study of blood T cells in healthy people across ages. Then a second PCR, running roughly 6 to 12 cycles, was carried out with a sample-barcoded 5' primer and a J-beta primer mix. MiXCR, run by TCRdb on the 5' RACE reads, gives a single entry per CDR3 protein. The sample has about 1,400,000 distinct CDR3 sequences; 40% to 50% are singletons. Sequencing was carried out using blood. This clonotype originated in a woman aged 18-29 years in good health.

As DNA, the CDR3 is TGTGCCACAAACCTTGGGAGGGGCGGGCAGCCCCAGCATTTT. It specifies CATNLGRGGQPQHF. The chain couples TRBV6-1 to TRBJ1-5; D perhaps matches TRBD1 (5 bases). The CDR3 spans 14 residues. V was trimmed by 10 bases and J by 7 bases, leaving 20 bases between them. CDR1 is MNHNS, CDR2 SASEGT, per germline.